The clone carrying this T cell receptor beta chain has just a few counts. TCRdb reanalysed the 5' RACE reads using MiXCR and keeps one entry per CDR3 protein. Seen here are 250,000 to 300,000 distinct CDR3 sequences, around 15% observed once, and the top ten hold 22%. The data were taken from a study of T-cell memory formation after mild COVID-19. From germline, CDR1 is KGHSH and CDR2 LQKENI. V lost 3 bases and J 4 bases, leaving 12 bases between the germline ends. CDR3 length: 14 amino acids. This receptor was obtained from a man between 18 and 29 years old who had mild COVID-19 (a few samples of this study predate the infection). Cell type and time point are not known. The sequenced sample was PBMCs or a T cell subset sorted from them (not recorded which). V and J are TRBV18 and TRBJ1-1; weak D call: TRBD1 (6 bases). The CDR3 loop is CASSPGRGSTEAFF. CDR3 bases: TGTGCCAGCTCACCTGGAAGGGGGAGCACTGAAGCTTTCTTT.